These 20 T cell receptor beta chains were all obtained from the same sample, sequenced in a study of spatial heterogeneity in lung cancer (dated by TCRdb to about 2019). The time point label, as the study defines it: blood at routine non-recurrence follow-up after resection. Whole RNA extracted from tumor and nontumor lung tissue, or from cryopreserved PBMC samples, was used for TCR sequencing without cell sorting. Libraries came from 5' RACE. Instrument used: NextSeq 500. TCRdb itself trimmed the public reads at Q25 with fastp, ran MiXCR and retained productive beta chains. Each record represents a unique CDR3 protein, reported with the most common genes and DNA among its rows. The table for this sample lists about 52,000 distinct CDR3 sequences; roughly 8.1% of them were counted only once. The ten largest clones take up approximately 35% of the sample. Specimen: PBMCs, collected at follow-up. These receptors were collected from a female donor with early-stage non-small cell lung cancer.

This clonotype was counted many times. V usage is TRBV15 and J usage is TRBJ1-3; 10 nucleotides align to TRBD1. Trimming cost V 1 base and J 2 bases; bases outside gene matches: 17. CDR3 length: 21 amino acids. Per the germline V gene, CDR1 is LNHNV and CDR2 is YYDKDF (reference sequence). The CDR3, as DNA: TGTGCCACCAGCAGAGCCCTCCGGGACAGGGGTAGGACCTCTGCTGGAAACACCATATATTTT. As protein: CATSRALRDRGRTSAGNTIYF.

This clonotype occurred many times. J is TRBJ2-5 and V is TRBV11-2, with D tentatively TRBD2 (6 bases). The CDR3 spans 15 residues. Germline-derived CDR1 and CDR2 are SGHAT and FQNNGV. V lost 2 bases and J 5 bases, leaving 15 bases between the germline ends. The CDR3: CASSLLEGVPETQYF. The CDR3 DNA follows: TGTGCCAGCAGCTTATTGGAGGGCGTCCCCGAGACCCAGTACTTC.

The chain is built from TRBV20-1 and TRBJ2-3, with TRBD2 identical over 12 bases. Germline loops: CDR1 DFQATT, CDR2 SNEGSKA (reference sequence). The CDR3 is 15 amino acids. The V and J ends lost 6 bases and 2 bases, in that order; junction bases with no gene match: 6. CDR3 in DNA: TGCAGTGCAACCGGACTAGCGGGGCCCACAGATACGCAGTATTTT. It is translated as CSATGLAGPTDTQYF.

This clonotype was counted at least ten times. The rearrangement joins TRBV18 to TRBJ2-7; 8 positions match TRBD1. Unmatched junction bases numbered 2, after V lost 2 bases and J lost 2 bases. Germline V gene sequence: CDR1 KGHSH, CDR2 LQKENI. The CDR3 has 14 amino acids. The CDR3 region is CASSPAQGAYEQYF. CDR3 nucleotide sequence: TGTGCCAGCTCACCAGCACAGGGGGCCTACGAGCAGTACTTC.

This clonotype was counted at least ten times. The V gene is TRBV2, the J gene TRBJ1-3, with a weak D call TRBD1 (5 bases). The CDR3 length is 14 residues. CDR1 and CDR2 from the germline V gene are SNHLY and FYNNEI. Trimming stripped 2 bases from V and 5 bases from J, with 10 bases between. CDR3 DNA sequence: TGTGCCAGCAGTGAAAAGGGGAAGAGAAACACCATATATTTT. This sequence encodes CASSEKGKRNTIYF.

This clonotype appeared many times. This chain links TRBV4-2 with TRBJ2-7; D call uncertain. Trimming shortened V by 0 bases and J by 1 base, and 7 bases separated the two germline ends. Germline CDR1 is LGHNA and CDR2 is YNFKEQ. The CDR3 loop spans 14 amino acids. The CDR3 sequence: CASSQDPVSYEQYF. The DNA of the CDR3 is TGTGCCAGCAGCCAAGATCCAGTATCCTACGAGCAGTACTTC.

For this clonotype: A single base separates this from a much larger clone, so it may be a read error. The chain has TRBV7-9 and TRBJ2-3; 9 positions match TRBD2. Germline V gives CDR1 SEHNR, CDR2 FQNEAQ (reference sequence). The CDR3 sequence is 16 residues long. Trimming at V came to 4 bases and at J to 0 bases, leaving 5 bases not matched to a gene. In DNA, the CDR3 is TGTGCCAGCAGCTCCCGGACTAGCGCGAGCACAGATACGCAGTATTTT. Amino acid sequence: CASSSRTSASTDTQYF.

This clonotype was seen more than once but under ten times. CDR3 region: CASRPQGLGANVLTF. The DNA of the CDR3 is TGTGCCAGCAGACCACAGGGGCTCGGGGCCAACGTCCTGACTTTC. The chain uses TRBV12-3 or TRBV12-4 and TRBJ2-6; 7 positions agree with TRBD1. J was trimmed by 4 bases and V by 6 bases; bases with no gene match: 6. This CDR3 spans 15 amino acids.

This clonotype was seen more than once but under ten times. The J gene is TRBJ1-1, the V gene TRBV12-5; D possibly corresponds to TRBD1 (5 bases). CDR3 length equals 14 residues. The germline V and J ends were trimmed by 3 bases and 4 bases, with 12 bases remaining between them. Germline assignment: CDR1 LGHNT and CDR2 FRNRAP. In DNA form, the CDR3 reads TGTGCTAGTGGTTTTGGGGGAAGGAGCACTGAAGCTTTCTTT. This gives the protein CASGFGGRSTEAFF.

This clonotype was counted only a few times. V gene TRBV5-1 combines with J gene TRBJ2-3; maybe TRBD2 (7 bases). The V and J ends lost 5 bases and 4 bases respectively, with 17 bases between them. The germline V gene has CDR1 SGHRS and CDR2 YFSETQ. The CDR3 runs 15 residues. The CDR3 DNA sequence: TGCGCCAGCAGTCCGCCGGGGGGCGGCCCAGATACGCAGTATTTT. Translating gives CASSPPGGGPDTQYF.

Worth noting for this clonotype: This may stem from a read error, because a much larger clone lies one nucleotide away. This chain connects TRBV28 to TRBJ2-7; D is possibly TRBD1 (5 bases). CDR1 is MDHEN, CDR2 SYDVKM, per germline. The CDR3 is 16 amino acids. The V end lost 4 bases, the J end lost 2 bases, and 18 bases lay between the germline ends. The CDR3 protein is CASSSQDIRTTYEQYF. CDR3 coding DNA: TGTGCCAGCAGTTCCCAGGACATTCGCACTACCTACGAGCAGTACTTC.

This clonotype has only a few counts. The V and J genes are TRBV12-3 or TRBV12-4 and TRBJ2-3; D gene unclear. CDR3 length: 12 amino acids. Trimming cost V 10 bases and J 0 bases, with 8 bases left between them. CDR3 DNA: TGTGCCACCTCGGGTAGCACAGATACGCAGTATTTT. It specifies CATSGSTDTQYF.

The table lists this clonotype with a few counts. The chain recombines TRBV7-2 with TRBJ2-1; the D gene is possibly TRBD2 (5 bases). The V gene's germline CDR1 is SGHTA and CDR2 FQGNSA. V gave up 1 base and J gave up 3 bases, with 7 bases separating them. The CDR3 has 14 residues. CDR3 region: CASSLGTHYNEQFF. The CDR3 region has the DNA TGTGCCAGCAGCTTAGGGACTCACTACAATGAGCAGTTCTTC.

This clonotype was seen a few times. The CDR3 bases are TGTGCCAGCTCACAGACAGGGAGGGGTACCTACGAGCAGTACTTC. Residues: CASSQTGRGTYEQYF. The chain is built from TRBV18 and TRBJ2-7; tentatively, D is TRBD1 or TRBD2 (7 bases each). V was shortened by 4 bases and J by 2 bases, with 15 bases between the two germline ends. From germline, CDR1 is KGHSH and CDR2 LQKENI. CDR3 length equals 15 residues.

The rearrangement joins TRBV10-3 to TRBJ1-6, with D uncertain. Trimming pared 2 bases from V and 8 bases from J, leaving 10 bases between. This CDR3 spans 14 amino acids. Per germline, CDR1 ENHRY and CDR2 SYGVKD. Here the CDR3 reads CAISERMVDSPLHF. CDR3 coding DNA: TGTGCCATCAGTGAGCGTATGGTAGATTCACCCCTCCACTTT.

This clonotype was seen a handful of times. This chain joins TRBV6-2 or TRBV6-3 and TRBJ2-7; D is possibly TRBD1 (6 bases). Trimming cost V 5 bases and J 1 base, with 15 bases left between them. This CDR3 comprises 15 residues. The germline V gene has CDR1 MNHEY and CDR2 SVGEGT. Here the CDR3 reads CASSPPGQTSYEQYF. Here the CDR3 DNA reads TGTGCCAGCAGTCCCCCTGGACAGACTTCCTACGAGCAGTACTTC.

To note about this clonotype: A read error is possible here, since a much larger clone lies one base away. This chain links TRBV5-1 with TRBJ1-1; D not certain. Germline CDR1 reads SGHRS; CDR2 reads YFSETQ. The CDR3 is made up of 13 amino acids. V was shortened by 0 bases and J by 4 bases, with 7 bases between the two germline ends. The CDR3 sequence is CASSLEVSTEAFF. CDR3 coding DNA: TGCGCCAGCAGCTTGGAGGTGAGCACTGAAGCTTTCTTT.

This clonotype was seen ten or more times. The rearrangement links TRBV5-1 to TRBJ1-2; D not certain. Trimming pared 2 bases from V and 0 bases from J, leaving 8 bases between. In germline, CDR1 is SGHRS, CDR2 YFSETQ. CDR3 size: 14 residues. The CDR3 DNA follows: TGCGCCAGCAGCTTCGACGGTACTAACTATGGCTACACCTTC. Translated, it gives CASSFDGTNYGYTF.

This clonotype showed up many times. The gene calls are TRBV7-2 and TRBJ1-2, with TRBD1 matching 7 bases. Per the germline V gene, CDR1 is SGHTA and CDR2 is FQGNSA. The CDR3 length is 14 residues. The V and J ends lost 2 bases and 3 bases, in that order; junction bases with no gene match: 3. In nucleotides, the CDR3 is TGTGCCAGCAGCTTAAGGCAGGGGGACTATGGCTACACCTTC. Its protein is CASSLRQGDYGYTF.

In this sample, this clonotype turned up a few times. The CDR3 coding sequence is TGTGCCAGCAGTCAGAACCCCCGGCCCCCCACAGATACGCAGTATTTT. Amino acids: CASSQNPRPPTDTQYF. The genes are TRBV6-5 and TRBJ2-3; D call uncertain. Germline CDR1 MNHEY, CDR2 SVGAGI. Between the trimmed V and J ends, which lost 5 bases and 2 bases, there was a span of 17 bases. The CDR3 covers 16 residues.